Each of the 2 T cell receptor beta chains below was sequenced from the same sample in a study of regulatory T cells in long-lasting Graves disease (TCRdb year 2021). The intended sense of this specimen's time point label: newly diagnosed GD, antithyroid drugs for less than 3 months. RNA was extracted from PBMCs in TRIzol for both TCR sequencing and RNA sequencing. The receptor library was made with multiplex PCR. Sequencer: Illumina HiSeq 4000. CDR3 regions were amplified by Arm-PCR with iRepertoire HTBI primers to construct TCR beta libraries. The public reads were run again by TCRdb, first through fastp at Q25 and then through MiXCR, and only productive beta chains were kept. Rows are combined by CDR3 protein, so each entry shows the most common genes and DNA. The sample includes roughly 420,000 distinct CDR3 sequences, with around 15% observed a single time. The leading ten clones occupy about 20% of the sample.

The sequencing used peripheral blood mononuclear cells (PBMCs), collected at new diagnosis, from a patient treated with antithyroid drugs. The receptors derive from a female donor with Graves disease.

This clonotype was detected many times. The rearrangement joins TRBV13 to TRBJ2-1, with D hard to call. V shed 5 bases and J shed 0 bases, with 11 bases lying between them. Germline V gene sequence: CDR1 PRHDT, CDR2 FYEKMQ (reference sequence). CDR3 length equals 15 residues. The CDR3 here is CASSLFVSSYNEQFF. CDR3 DNA sequence: TGTGCCAGCAGCCTCTTTGTGAGCTCCTACAATGAGCAGTTCTTC.

This clonotype showed up many times. The rearrangement joins TRBV6-1 to TRBJ1-2; 9 bases are shared with TRBD1. The germline V gene has CDR1 MNHNS and CDR2 SASEGT. CDR3 length equals 13 residues. V gave up 5 bases and J gave up 7 bases; unmatched junction bases: 5. CDR3 in DNA: TGTGCCAGCAGTCCGGGACAGGGAGGTGGCTACACCTTC. Amino acid sequence: CASSPGQGGGYTF.